This T cell receptor beta chain was recovered during a study of vaccination effects on CD4 cells after COVID-19. Study-wide context: CD4+ T cells specific for antigen were expanded with viral peptide pools by the ViraFEST assay before sequencing. General study results and limits: By a late point after vaccination, infection- and vaccine-induced clones had shrunk markedly through clonal contraction.

The V gene's germline CDR1 is SNHLY and CDR2 FYNNEI. V lost 4 bases and J 0 bases, leaving 13 bases between the germline ends. CDR3 length equals 16 residues. Once cultured for 10 days, the cells underwent separation to obtain CD4+ T cells. About this clone: Antigen: not known.

Produced via immunoSEQ multiplex PCR; TCRdb's table is partial and in-frame only. The sample comprises under 40,000 clones, about 70% of which are singletons, and 3.8% rests with the top ten. Sequenced here: CD4+ T cells from PBMCs cultured without peptide, sampled before COVID-19 vaccination. The rearrangement joins TRBV2 to TRBJ1-5, with D perhaps TRBD1 (6 bases). The origin of this receptor is a human donor who received a COVID-19 vaccine. Here the CDR3 reads CASSVGGGYSNQPQHF. DNA of the CDR3: TGTGCCAGCAGTGTCGGGGGGGGCTATAGCAATCAGCCCCAGCATTTT.